This T cell receptor (beta chain) was profiled in a study of cytomegalovirus exposure and HLA in healthy donors. Overall study results and limits: According to the study, some 160 TCR beta chains were cytomegalovirus-associated.

Germline CDR1 and CDR2: SGHDT and YYEEEE. The ends were cut back, 6 bases at V and 4 bases at J, with 13 bases in the middle. This CDR3 comprises 13 residues. Each donor was healthy, and each was a bone marrow donor. This clone was seen only a few times. Antigen unknown. The study ran its PCR with 60 Vbeta and 13 Jbeta primers. Libraries were prepared by immunoSEQ multiplex PCR; TCRdb keeps only in-frame clonotypes and omits some of them. The sample consists of 130,000 to 150,000 clones, 82% of them appearing once. The rearrangement joins TRBV5-6 to TRBJ1-1; a weak D match, TRBD1 (6 bases). The sample comprised PBMCs. The receptor's source is a woman aged 55 to 70 in good health and CMV-seropositive. CDR3 nucleotide sequence: TGTGCCAGCAACCTCAGACAGGCCACTGAAGCTTTCTTT. Its protein product is CASNLRQATEAFF.